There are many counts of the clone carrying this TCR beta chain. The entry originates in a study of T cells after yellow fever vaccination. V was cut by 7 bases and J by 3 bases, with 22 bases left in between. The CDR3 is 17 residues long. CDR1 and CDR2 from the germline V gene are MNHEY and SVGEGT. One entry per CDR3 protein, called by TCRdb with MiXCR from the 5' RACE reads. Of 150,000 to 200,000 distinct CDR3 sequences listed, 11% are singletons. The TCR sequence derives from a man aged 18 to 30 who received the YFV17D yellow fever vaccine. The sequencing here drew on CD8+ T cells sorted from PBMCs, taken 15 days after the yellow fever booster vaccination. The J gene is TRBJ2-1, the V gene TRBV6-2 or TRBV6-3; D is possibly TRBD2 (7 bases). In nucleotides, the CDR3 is TGTGCCAGCAACCTAAAACGGGGAGGGGGAGGCTACAATGAGCAGTTCTTC. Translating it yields CASNLKRGGGGYNEQFF.